Listed here are 17 T cell receptor beta chains from one sample, sequenced in a study of blood T cell repertoires in COVID-19. Method: immunoSEQ multiplex PCR; TCRdb's copy keeps in-frame clones and lacks some. The sample contains under 95,000 clones, around 85% of which appear only once. The sample comprised peripheral blood. The receptors were sampled from a woman older than 75 with COVID-19, enrolled during active disease.

The chain is built from TRBV5-5 and TRBJ2-5; D gene ambiguous. Germline loops: CDR1 SGHKS, CDR2 YYEKEE (reference sequence). CDR3 length: 16 amino acids. Deletions cut 4 bases from V and 1 base from J, with 17 bases between. The CDR3, as DNA: TGTGCCAGCAGCCCCCTAACGGGTTCCTCCCAAGAGACCCAGTACTTC. Amino acid sequence: CASSPLTGSSQETQYF.

The genes are TRBV9 and TRBJ2-7, with TRBD1 matching 7 bases. Germline-derived CDR1 and CDR2 are SGDLS and YYNGEE. V was clipped by 4 bases and J by 2 bases; unmatched bases: 15. The CDR3 length is 17 residues. CDR3 residues: CASSMGPGQPNAYEQYF. The CDR3 DNA follows: TGTGCCAGCAGCATGGGACCGGGACAGCCGAACGCCTACGAGCAGTACTTC. Together with reference TRBV9 and TRBJ2-7, the CDR3 gives the full variable domain: DSGVTQTPKHLITATGQRVTLRCSPRSGDLSVYWYQQSLDQGLQFLIQYYNGEERAKGNILERFSAQQFPDLHSELNLSSLELGDSALYFCASSMGPGQPNAYEQYFGPGTRLTVT.

This chain connects TRBV27 to TRBJ2-1, with D unresolved. CDR3 length equals 13 residues. Germline CDR1 reads MNHEY; CDR2 reads SMNVEV (reference sequence). The V end lost 4 bases, the J end lost 7 bases, and 11 bases lay between the germline ends. The CDR3 protein is CASSYGRQNEQFF. The CDR3 DNA reads as TGTGCCAGCAGTTACGGCAGACAAAATGAGCAGTTCTTC.

The chain joins TRBV11-3 to TRBJ2-1; 9 bases agree with TRBD1. Trimming cost V 5 bases and J 6 bases; bases outside gene matches: 11. This CDR3 comprises 16 residues. Per germline, CDR1 SGHNT and CDR2 YENEEA. The CDR3 coding sequence is TGTGCCAGCAGCCTAAACAGGGGGCGCTTGAGCAATGAGCAGTTCTTC. Amino acid sequence: CASSLNRGRLSNEQFF.

The chain is built from TRBV6-6 and TRBJ2-5; D is perhaps TRBD1 (5 bases). This CDR3 is 15 amino acids long. CDR1 is MNHNY, CDR2 SVGAGI, per germline (reference sequence). The V end lost 2 bases, the J end lost 2 bases, and 12 bases lay between the germline ends. CDR3 bases: TGTGCCAGCAGTTACGGACACCAAAGTCAAGAGACCCAGTACTTC. Protein sequence: CASSYGHQSQETQYF.

The chain has TRBV18 and TRBJ1-2; D may be TRBD1 (5 bases). This CDR3 region has 14 residues. The V gene's germline CDR1 is KGHSH and CDR2 LQKENI. The V end lost 5 bases, the J end lost 0 bases, and 10 bases lay between the germline ends. DNA of the CDR3: TGTGCCAGCTCAACGACAGCGTCTAACTATGGCTACACCTTC. It is translated as CASSTTASNYGYTF.

The chain has TRBV7-3 and TRBJ2-2; weak D call: TRBD1 (6 bases). Germline V gene data show CDR1 as SGHTA and CDR2 as FQGTGA. This CDR3 has 14 amino acids. Between the trimmed V and J ends, which lost 5 bases and 6 bases, there was a span of 13 bases. The CDR3: CASSPPGVAGELFF. The CDR3 bases are TGTGCCAGCAGCCCCCCAGGGGTGGCCGGGGAGCTGTTTTTT.

J is TRBJ1-2 and V is TRBV18, with 7 nucleotides matching TRBD1. CDR3 length equals 16 residues. J lost 3 bases, V lost 2 bases, and 9 bases had no gene match. Germline V gene lookup returns CDR1 KGHSH and CDR2 LQKENI. CDR3 in amino acids: CASSPLSGQADYGYTF. CDR3 DNA sequence: TGTGCCAGCTCACCATTATCCGGACAGGCGGACTATGGCTACACCTTC.

V and J are TRBV4-1 and TRBJ2-4; 7 bases fit TRBD2. Germline CDR1 and CDR2: MGHRA and YSYEKL. V gave up 0 bases and J gave up 0 bases; unmatched junction bases: 5. This CDR3 has 17 residues. CDR3 residues: CASSQDSLAVAKNIQYF. The DNA of the CDR3 is TGCGCCAGCAGCCAAGATTCCCTAGCGGTAGCCAAAAACATTCAGTACTTC.

The rearrangement joins TRBV5-4 to TRBJ2-2; D possibly corresponds to TRBD2 (7 bases). Germline V gives CDR1 SGHNT, CDR2 YYREEE (reference sequence). V lost 4 bases and J lost 1, with 20 bases in between. CDR3 length: 18 amino acids. CDR3 protein: CASSPGVGGVENTGELFF. The DNA of the CDR3 is TGTGCCAGCAGCCCCGGGGTAGGGGGGGTGGAGAACACCGGGGAGCTGTTTTTT.

A single count supports this clone. The CDR3 DNA is TGTGCCAGCTCACCGACAGGGGGGGGACACGAGCAGTACTTC. It yields the protein CASSPTGGGHEQYF. V and J are TRBV18 and TRBJ2-7, with TRBD1 identical over 9 bases. The CDR3 totals 14 residues. Losses at the gene ends were 3 bases for V and 5 bases for J; bases not matched to a gene: 5. CDR1 and CDR2 (germline): KGHSH, LQKENI.

The chain is built from TRBV6-1 and TRBJ1-1, with D possibly matching TRBD1 (5 bases). This CDR3 comprises 15 residues. Deletions cut 3 bases from V and 5 bases from J, with 16 bases between. CDR1 is MNHNS and CDR2 is SASEGT in the germline V gene. CDR3 bases: TGTGCCAGCAGTGACACGGGACTCAGAGGAACTGAAGCTTTCTTT. Its protein product is CASSDTGLRGTEAFF.

The chain uses TRBV11-2 and TRBJ2-3; 7 bases are shared with TRBD2. The trim removed 2 bases at V and 0 bases at J, leaving 8 bases unmatched. This CDR3 is built from 17 residues. The V gene's germline CDR1 is SGHAT and CDR2 FQNNGV. The CDR3 loop is CASSLSRGGPSTDTQYF. The DNA for the CDR3 is TGTGCCAGCAGCTTAAGCCGCGGGGGTCCTAGCACAGATACGCAGTATTTT.

This chain uses TRBV5-1 with TRBJ2-2; a possible D gene is TRBD2 (5 bases). The CDR3 runs 15 residues. The germline V and J ends were trimmed by 0 bases and 5 bases, with 11 bases remaining between them. CDR1 and CDR2 (germline): SGHRS, YFSETQ. The CDR3: CASSLARSGTGELFF. The CDR3 nucleotides read TGCGCCAGCAGCTTGGCCCGGAGCGGTACCGGGGAGCTGTTTTTT.

The J gene is TRBJ2-3, the V gene TRBV6-6; 7 bases are a match to TRBD2. Germline V lookup: CDR1 MNHNY, CDR2 SVGAGI (reference sequence). With V trimmed by 8 bases and J by 2 bases, 10 bases remained unmatched. The CDR3 spans 15 residues. For the CDR3, the DNA is TGTGCCAGCCGGGAGCGGGACTGGTACACAGATACGCAGTATTTT. Its protein product is CASRERDWYTDTQYF.

V is TRBV7-8 and J is TRBJ1-2, with D perhaps TRBD1 (5 bases). This CDR3 contains 13 residues. V was pared by 4 bases and J by 7 bases, with 13 bases between. Germline assignment: CDR1 SGHVS and CDR2 FQNEAQ. DNA for the CDR3: TGTGCCAGCAGCTCCCCCCCTAGGGGTGGCTACACCTTC. Protein product: CASSSPPRGGYTF.

The genes are TRBV10-3 and TRBJ2-1; TRBD2 matches at 7 bases. This CDR3 spans 12 amino acids. Germline V CDR1 and CDR2: ENHRY, SYGVKD. The ends lost 6 bases at V and 7 bases at J; junction bases unmatched: 3. The CDR3 nucleotides are TGTGCCATCAGCGCAGCGGGGAATGAGCAGTTCTTC. Protein: CAISAAGNEQFF.